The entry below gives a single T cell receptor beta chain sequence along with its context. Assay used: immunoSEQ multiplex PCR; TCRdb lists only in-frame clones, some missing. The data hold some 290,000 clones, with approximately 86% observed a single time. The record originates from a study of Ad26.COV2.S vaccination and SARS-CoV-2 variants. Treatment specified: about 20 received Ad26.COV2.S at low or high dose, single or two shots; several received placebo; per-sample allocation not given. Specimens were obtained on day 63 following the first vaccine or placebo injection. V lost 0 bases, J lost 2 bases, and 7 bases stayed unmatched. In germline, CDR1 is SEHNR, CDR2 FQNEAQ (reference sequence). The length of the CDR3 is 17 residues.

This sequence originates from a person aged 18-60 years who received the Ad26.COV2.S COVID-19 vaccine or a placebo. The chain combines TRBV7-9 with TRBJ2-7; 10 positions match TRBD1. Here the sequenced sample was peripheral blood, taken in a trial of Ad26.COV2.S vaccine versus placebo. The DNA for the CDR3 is TGTGCCAGCAGCTTAGCCTCTGGGGGGACAGGGGCCTACGAGCAGTACTTC. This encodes CASSLASGGTGAYEQYF.